The 8 T cell receptor beta chains reported below all come from one sample, sequenced in a study of blood T cell repertoires in COVID-19. This table comes from immunoSEQ multiplex PCR, and its TCRdb copy is limited to in-frame clones, with some not included. Of about 490,000 clones in the sample, approximately 83% were seen once. Sequenced sample: peripheral blood. The receptor source for this set is a human donor in a cohort sampled during active COVID-19.

This clone was seen once. The chain employs TRBV27 and TRBJ2-6, with D hard to call. Germline V lookup: CDR1 MNHEY, CDR2 SMNVEV (reference sequence). V was trimmed by 6 bases and J by 0 bases, leaving 3 bases between them. CDR3 length equals 13 residues. The DNA for the CDR3 is TGTGCCAGCAGCAACTCTGGGGCCAACGTCCTGACTTTC. Translating it yields CASSNSGANVLTF.

The chain uses TRBV6-2 or TRBV6-3 and TRBJ2-7; D not resolved. Trimming took 5 bases from V and 2 from J, leaving 13 bases between them. This CDR3 region has 14 residues. Per the germline V gene, CDR1 is MNHEY and CDR2 is SVGEGT. CDR3 DNA: TGTGCCAGCAGTAAGCTCGCCCAACCCTACGAGCAGTACTTC. Protein product: CASSKLAQPYEQYF.

The J gene is TRBJ2-5, the V gene TRBV7-6; D perhaps matches TRBD2 (6 bases). Germline CDR1 reads SGHVS; CDR2 reads FNYEAQ. CDR3 size: 15 residues. V lost 1 base and J lost 0, with 9 bases in between. In nucleotides, the CDR3 is TGTGCCAGCAGCTTAGGTAGCGGTTACCAAGAGACCCAGTACTTC. Translated: CASSLGSGYQETQYF.

In this sample, this clone turned up once. The chain combines TRBV30 with TRBJ1-5; D remains ambiguous. V lost 5 bases to trimming and J lost 2 bases, with 10 bases between them. Germline assignment: CDR1 GTSNPN and CDR2 SVGIG (reference sequence). CDR3 length: 13 amino acids. The CDR3: CAWGEGGNQPQHF. The CDR3 nucleotides read TGTGCCTGGGGAGAGGGAGGCAATCAGCCCCAGCATTTT. The entire variable domain, with the rest obtained from reference TRBV30 and TRBJ1-5, is as follows: SQTIHQWPATLVQPVGSPLSLECTVEGTSNPNLYWYRQAAGRGLQLLFYSVGIGQISSEVPQNLSASRPQDRQFILSSKKLLLSDSGFYLCAWGEGGNQPQHFGDGTRLSIL.

The chain combines TRBV25-1 with TRBJ1-6; D gene ambiguous. CDR1 and CDR2 (germline): MGHDK, SYGVNS. This CDR3 contains 14 residues. V was pared by 7 bases and J by 6 bases, with 13 bases between. The DNA of the CDR3 is TGTGCCAGCACATCCGGACTATCTAATTCACCCCTCCACTTT. Translated, it gives CASTSGLSNSPLHF.

V usage is TRBV6-5 and J usage is TRBJ2-5; D ambiguous. The germline CDR1 and CDR2 sequences are MNHEY and SVGAGI. Deletions cut 6 bases from V and 2 bases from J, with 13 bases between. This CDR3 comprises 14 residues. CDR3 coding DNA: TGTGCCAGCAGCGTCGGTTCCGTACAAGAGACCCAGTACTTC. The encoded protein is CASSVGSVQETQYF.

This chain uses TRBV6-5 with TRBJ1-1, with D tentatively TRBD1 (5 bases). Trimming removed 7 bases at V and 1 base at J, with 16 bases between. Germline CDR1 and CDR2: MNHEY and SVGAGI. The CDR3 runs 15 residues. In nucleotides, the CDR3 is TGTGCCAGCAAACCCTCCCGTGACAGGAACACTGAAGCTTTCTTT. It is translated as CASKPSRDRNTEAFF.

This rearrangement joins TRBV28 to TRBJ2-5, with no clear D. This CDR3 is built from 13 residues. V lost 5 bases, J lost 5 bases, and 12 bases lay in between. Germline V gene sequence: CDR1 MDHEN, CDR2 SYDVKM. The CDR3 is CASSPHTTETQYF. In DNA, the CDR3 is TGTGCCAGCAGTCCACATACCACGGAGACCCAGTACTTC. The variable domain in full, with the rest retrieved from reference TRBV28 and TRBJ2-5, is DVKVTQSSRYLVKRTGEKVFLECVQDMDHENMFWYRQDPGLGLRLIYFSYDVKMKEKGDIPEGYSVSREKKERFSLILESASTNQTSMYLCASSPHTTETQYFGPGTRLLVL.